Listed below are T cell receptor beta chains from one sample, sequenced in a study of vaccination and CD4 T cells after COVID-19. No antigen has been identified for these receptors. TCRdb recomputed calls from the PCR reads with MiXCR, one row per CDR3 protein. The sample lists approximately 12,000 distinct CDR3 sequences; 61% were seen once. Sequenced input: CD4+ T cells from blood, cultured in vitro. The receptors here all came from a human donor who had recovered from COVID-19. Both conserved end residues are part of each CDR3. A D gene is named only where the DNA matches it firmly. Expanded clones get a size class; other rows say once, few or many, or leave the size out.

CASPQQTDTQYF	TGTGCCAGCCCGCAGCAGACAGATACGCAGTATTTT	.	TRBJ2-3	TRBV6-2/TRBV6-3	.
CASSKGPLWGEVYNEQFF	TGTGCCAGCAGCAAAGGCCCGCTATGGGGAGAGGTTTACAATGAGCAGTTCTTC	.	TRBJ2-1	TRBV21-1	.
CSAPSPGTGAEAFF	TGCAGTGCTCCAAGTCCCGGGACAGGGGCTGAAGCTTTCTTT	TRBD1	TRBJ1-1	TRBV20-1	.
CSARGHGRGRVVYDYTF	TGCAGTGCTAGAGGCCACGGCAGGGGGCGGGTAGTCTATGACTACACCTTC	TRBD1	TRBJ1-2	TRBV20-1	few
CASSFSIQANYGYTF	TGCGCCAGCAGCTTTTCAATCCAGGCAAACTATGGCTACACCTTC	.	TRBJ1-2	TRBV5-1	.
CASSYSLGYGYTF	TGTGCCAGCAGTTATTCCCTCGGTTATGGCTACACCTTC	.	TRBJ1-2	TRBV6-5	few
CASSGGTGSSYEQYF	TGCGCCAGCAGCGGGGGGACAGGGAGCTCCTACGAGCAGTACTTC	TRBD1	TRBJ2-7	TRBV5-1	.
CASSEGPAVLDYGYTF	TGTGCCAGCAGTGAGGGGCCAGCGGTCTTGGACTATGGCTACACCTTC	.	TRBJ1-2	TRBV2	.
CASSRGGTGELFF	TGTGCCAGCAGCAGAGGGGGAACCGGGGAGCTGTTTTTT	.	TRBJ2-2	TRBV28	.
CASSLTTGTGEKLFF	TGTGCCAGCAGTCTAACGACAGGGACTGGGGAAAAACTGTTTTTT	TRBD1	TRBJ1-4	TRBV28	.
CASSHLGGSDEQYF	TGTGCCAGCAGCCATCTCGGGGGATCCGACGAGCAGTACTTC	.	TRBJ2-7	TRBV11-3	.
CSARSRTGVYEQYF	TGCAGTGCTAGAAGCAGGACAGGGGTCTACGAGCAGTACTTC	TRBD1	TRBJ2-7	TRBV20-1	.
CSAREGLAGAHEQYF	TGCAGTGCTAGAGAAGGCCTAGCGGGGGCCCACGAGCAGTACTTC	TRBD2	TRBJ2-7	TRBV20-1	few
CASSPGYTDTQYF	TGCGCCAGCAGCCCGGGTTACACAGATACGCAGTATTTT	.	TRBJ2-3	TRBV5-1	.
CSVEDRGDTQYF	TGCAGCGTTGAAGATCGCGGGGATACGCAGTATTTT	.	TRBJ2-3	TRBV29-1	medium-sized
CSAPAGGPNTEAFF	TGCAGTGCTCCCGCGGGGGGCCCGAACACTGAAGCTTTCTTT	.	TRBJ1-1	TRBV20-1	.
CASGAQGDSGNTIYF	TGTGCCAGCGGGGCTCAGGGAGACTCTGGAAACACCATATATTTT	.	TRBJ1-3	TRBV2	.
CAIKPQGGRNTDTQYF	TGTGCCATCAAGCCTCAGGGAGGGAGAAACACAGATACGCAGTATTTT	TRBD2	TRBJ2-3	TRBV10-3	.
CASSPDRGYNQPQHF	TGTGCCAGTAGCCCCGACAGGGGATACAATCAGCCCCAGCATTTT	TRBD1	TRBJ1-5	TRBV19	.
CASSLGGTGPNYGYTF	TGTGCCAGCAGCTTGGGAGGGACAGGGCCGAACTATGGCTACACCTTC	TRBD1	TRBJ1-2	TRBV5-4	.
CSARENYEQYF	TGCAGTGCTAGAGAAAACTACGAGCAGTACTTC	.	TRBJ2-7	TRBV20-1	few
CASRRLAGGLEGAYYEQYF	TGTGCCAGCAGGAGACTAGCGGGAGGGCTAGAGGGGGCTTACTACGAGCAGTACTTC	TRBD2	TRBJ2-7	TRBV27	few
CASSLSGSYGYTF	TGTGCCAGCAGCTTGAGCGGGTCCTATGGCTACACCTTC	.	TRBJ1-2	TRBV11-2	once
CASSFGTSRTYEQYF	TGTGCCAGCAGCTTTGGGACTAGCAGAACCTACGAGCAGTACTTC	TRBD2	TRBJ2-7	TRBV7-9	few
CASSDFGPREAFF	TGTGCCAGCAGTGATTTCGGTCCCCGGGAAGCTTTCTTT	.	TRBJ1-1	TRBV6-4	.
CSARPTSTGGWDYTF	TGCAGTGCTAGACCTACCTCAACAGGGGGCTGGGACTACACCTTC	TRBD1	TRBJ1-2	TRBV20-1	few
CASSQEASSYNEQFF	TGCGCCAGCAGCCAAGAAGCGAGCTCCTACAATGAGCAGTTCTTC	.	TRBJ2-1	TRBV4-1	medium-sized
CSAGEGNYGYTF	TGCAGTGCTGGCGAGGGGAACTATGGCTACACCTTC	.	TRBJ1-2	TRBV20-1	.
CASSQDITMGGRGGTGELFF	TGTGCCAGCAGCCAAGATATCACGATGGGCGGGAGGGGAGGAACCGGGGAGCTGTTTTTT	TRBD2	TRBJ2-2	TRBV11-2	.
CASSLVPGPAYNEQFF	TGTGCCAGCAGCTTAGTCCCGGGACCTGCCTACAATGAGCAGTTCTTC	.	TRBJ2-1	TRBV7-8	.
CASSEQGGYGYTF	TGTGCCAGCAGTGAACAGGGCGGCTATGGCTACACCTTC	.	TRBJ1-2	TRBV6-4	.
CASRPGTSGGVTDTQYF	TGTGCCAGCAGGCCCGGGACTAGCGGGGGGGTCACAGATACGCAGTATTTT	TRBD2	TRBJ2-3	TRBV27	.
CASSYGGQGDSNQPQHF	TGTGCCAGCAGTTACGGGGGACAGGGCGATAGCAATCAGCCCCAGCATTTT	TRBD1	TRBJ1-5	TRBV6-5	.
CASSQGQGSGELFF	TGTGCCAGCAGCCAAGGACAGGGCAGCGGGGAGCTGTTTTTT	TRBD1	TRBJ2-2	TRBV7-3	.
CASSESGSRLAGNTIYF	TGTGCCAGCAGTGAAAGTGGGTCCAGGCTCGCTGGAAACACCATATATTTT	.	TRBJ1-3	TRBV25-1	.
CASSAANTGELFF	TGTGCCAGCAGTGCAGCGAACACCGGGGAGCTGTTTTTT	.	TRBJ2-2	TRBV6-4	.
CASGLATHRVETQYF	TGTGCTAGTGGTTTGGCTACACACAGGGTCGAGACCCAGTACTTC	.	TRBJ2-5	TRBV12-5	.
CASTTAGGGYTF	TGTGCCAGCACGACAGCGGGTGGTGGCTACACCTTC	.	TRBJ1-2	TRBV28	.
CACSLWLASSSYNEQFF	TGTGCCTGCAGTTTATGGCTAGCGTCAAGCTCCTACAATGAGCAGTTCTTC	.	TRBJ2-1	TRBV27	.
CASSRDRVIANYGYTF	TGTGCCAGCAGTAGGGACAGGGTGATTGCTAACTATGGCTACACCTTC	TRBD1	TRBJ1-2	TRBV7-9	few
CASSEALRVQPQHF	TGTGCCAGCAGTGAAGCGCTTCGGGTTCAGCCCCAGCATTTT	.	TRBJ1-5	TRBV2	few
CASSLSGTGGNQPQHF	TGCGCCAGCAGCTTGTCTGGAACAGGGGGCAATCAGCCCCAGCATTTT	TRBD1	TRBJ1-5	TRBV5-1	.
CASSFSGGFRQPLYGYTF	TGTGCCAGCAGTTTTTCAGGGGGCTTTCGGCAACCACTCTATGGCTACACCTTC	TRBD1	TRBJ1-2	TRBV27	.
CATSREGWGAKDTQYF	TGTGCCACCAGCAGAGAAGGATGGGGGGCGAAGGATACGCAGTATTTT	.	TRBJ2-3	TRBV15	.